Following are 20 T cell receptor beta chains from one sample sequenced in a study of response to subunit inactivated influenza vaccine. A single record per CDR3 protein comes from TCRdb applying MiXCR to the RT-PCR reads. The table lists roughly 650,000 distinct CDR3 sequences, 14% of them singletons, with approximately 7.6% in the top ten. Sequencing used PBMCs from blood, obtained 14 to 15 days before vaccination. These receptors were obtained from a man between 50 and 59 years old who received an inactivated influenza vaccine.

A remark on this clonotype: The junction does not match germline at one end; this may be a read error. The CDR3 spells CCARKPSSLAGIHTQYF. The CDR3, as DNA: TGCTGTGCCCGAAAACCCAGCTCCCTAGCGGGAATACATACGCAGTATTTT. The chain carries TRBV20-1 and TRBJ2-3; 9 bases align to TRBD2. The germline V gene has CDR1 DFQATT and CDR2 SNEGSKA (reference sequence). This CDR3 region has 17 residues.

At least ten counts were recorded for this clonotype. The chain links TRBV6-1 to TRBJ1-5, with 7 bases that match TRBD1. The CDR3 sequence is 14 residues long. The V gene's germline CDR1 is MNHNS and CDR2 SASEGT. V was clipped by 8 bases and J by 3 bases; unmatched bases: 7. The CDR3 sequence is CASEQGSYNQPQHF. The CDR3 nucleotides are TGTGCCAGCGAACAGGGGTCCTACAATCAGCCCCAGCATTTT.

The chain joins TRBV6-1 to TRBJ1-4, with D possibly TRBD1 on 5 matching bases. The CDR3 is made up of 15 amino acids. Germline CDR1 MNHNS, CDR2 SASEGT. V dropped 4 bases and J dropped 0 bases, with 9 bases sitting between them. In nucleotides, the CDR3 is TGTGCCAGCAGTGTAGGGGATGCAACTAATGAAAAACTGTTTTTT. As protein: CASSVGDATNEKLFF.

This clonotype was seen repeatedly, ten times or more. The rearrangement uses TRBV5-5 and TRBJ1-4, with 8 bases lining up with TRBD1. Germline lookup yields CDR1 SGHKS and CDR2 YYEKEE (reference sequence). J lost 3 bases, V lost 4 bases, and 8 bases had no gene match. The CDR3 is 16 amino acids. CDR3 bases: TGTGCCAGCAGCACCGACAGGGGCCGTCCTAATGAAAAACTGTTTTTT. As protein: CASSTDRGRPNEKLFF.

In its sample, this clonotype was seen a few times. The chain uses TRBV10-3 and TRBJ2-1; possible D gene TRBD2, 7 bases. The CDR3 is 15 residues long. The ends were cut back, 3 bases at V and 8 bases at J, with 17 bases in the middle. The germline V gene has CDR1 ENHRY and CDR2 SYGVKD. Written as DNA, the CDR3 is TGTGCCATCAGTGACAGGTTTGGGGGGGGCGATGAGCAGTTCTTC. The encoded protein is CAISDRFGGGDEQFF.

J is TRBJ2-2 and V is TRBV4-2, with 10 nucleotides matching TRBD2. The V segment lost 2 bases and the J segment 7 bases; nucleotides outside the gene matches: 7. This CDR3 region has 16 residues. CDR1 LGHNA and CDR2 YNFKEQ come from the germline V gene. The CDR3: CASSQLALAGDGELFF. The CDR3 DNA sequence: TGTGCCAGCAGCCAACTGGCCCTAGCGGGAGACGGGGAGCTGTTTTTT.

In this sample, this clonotype turned up a few times. J is TRBJ2-1 and V is TRBV7-2; the match to TRBD2 covers 8 bases. Per the germline V gene, CDR1 is SGHTA and CDR2 is FQGNSA. V shed 6 bases, J shed 6 bases, and the junction held 10 bases outside the gene matches. This CDR3 comprises 15 residues. In nucleotides, the CDR3 is TGTGCCAGCAGGGGAGGGGGACTAGAAGCCAATGAGCAGTTCTTC. It yields the protein CASRGGGLEANEQFF. Filled out from reference TRBV7-2 and TRBJ2-1, the complete variable domain reads GAGVSQSPSNKVTEKGKDVELRCDPISGHTALYWYRQSLGQGLEFLIYFQGNSAPDKSGLPSDRFSAERTGGSVSTLTIQRTQQEDSAVYLCASRGGGLEANEQFFGPGTRLTVL.

This clonotype appeared many times. The rearrangement uses TRBV28 and TRBJ2-5; the D gene is possibly TRBD1 (5 bases). Trimming took 5 bases from V and 9 from J, leaving 22 bases between them. The CDR3 consists of 15 residues. In germline, CDR1 is MDHEN, CDR2 SYDVKM. The CDR3 region is CASSPTDKPTTAQYF. CDR3 nucleotides: TGTGCCAGCAGTCCGACGGACAAACCCACAACCGCCCAGTACTTC.

The J gene is TRBJ2-2, the V gene TRBV27; perhaps TRBD1 as D (6 bases). Trimming stripped 8 bases from V and 1 base from J, with 8 bases between. This CDR3 region has 13 residues. The germline CDR1 and CDR2 sequences are MNHEY and SMNVEV (reference sequence). The CDR3 reads CASQQGNTGELFF. CDR3 nucleotide sequence: TGTGCCAGCCAACAGGGGAACACCGGGGAGCTGTTTTTT.

This clonotype was counted a few times. The chain carries TRBV10-3 and TRBJ2-7, with D possibly being TRBD1 (5 bases). The CDR3 has 12 amino acids. V was clipped by 11 bases and J by 0 bases, with 11 bases between them. CDR1 ENHRY and CDR2 SYGVKD come from the germline V gene. The CDR3 DNA follows: TGTGCCGTTTTGACAGTCTCCTACGAGCAGTACTTC. Protein sequence: CAVLTVSYEQYF.

This chain uses TRBV7-6 with TRBJ2-2; 11 nucleotides line up with TRBD1. This CDR3 has 15 amino acids. Germline V gene sequence: CDR1 SGHVS, CDR2 FNYEAQ. Losses at the gene ends were 1 base for V and 7 bases for J; bases not matched to a gene: 2. CDR3 protein: CASSLGTGGIGELFF. CDR3 nucleotides: TGTGCCAGCAGCTTAGGGACAGGGGGCATCGGGGAGCTGTTTTTT.

The rearrangement joins TRBV12-3 or TRBV12-4 to TRBJ2-7; D uncertain. CDR3 length equals 14 residues. V lost 3 bases to trimming and J lost 2 bases, with 11 bases between them. CDR3 DNA: TGTGCCAGCAGTTTGGTCAACCTGGCCTACGAGCAGTACTTC. It codes for CASSLVNLAYEQYF.

The gene calls are TRBV30 and TRBJ1-6, with a possible D match to TRBD1 (5 bases). CDR1 is GTSNPN and CDR2 is SVGIG in the germline V gene (reference sequence). V lost 5 bases to trimming and J lost 10 bases, with 15 bases between them. The CDR3 consists of 13 residues. CDR3 sequence: CAWVKGPSSPLHF. The CDR3 nucleotides read TGTGCCTGGGTGAAGGGGCCTAGCTCACCCCTCCACTTT.

V gene TRBV5-1 combines with J gene TRBJ1-2; tentative D call: TRBD1 (5 bases). The CDR3 consists of 14 residues. The germline V gene encodes CDR1 SGHRS and CDR2 YFSETQ. V was shortened by 3 bases and J by 5 bases, with 14 bases between the two germline ends. In nucleotides, the CDR3 is TGCGCCAGCAGCTCCGGGACCATTGGGTATGGCTACACCTTC. It translates to CASSSGTIGYGYTF.

The V gene is TRBV4-3, the J gene TRBJ2-7; 7 bases fit TRBD2. CDR1 is LGHNA and CDR2 is YSLEER in the germline V gene. This CDR3 spans 15 amino acids. J was trimmed by 4 bases and V by 4 bases; bases with no gene match: 10. CDR3 sequence (DNA): TGCGCCAGCAGCCTAGGGCGCGGGAGTTCGTACGAGCAGTACTTC. Protein product: CASSLGRGSSYEQYF.

This clonotype was counted many times. The V call is TRBV10-3, the J call TRBJ2-5; D call uncertain. The germline V gene has CDR1 ENHRY and CDR2 SYGVKD. There are 13 residues in the CDR3. V gave up 3 bases and J gave up 2 bases, with 7 bases separating them. The CDR3 region is CAISDRQQETQYF. CDR3 DNA: TGTGCCATCAGTGATCGGCAGCAAGAGACCCAGTACTTC.

J is TRBJ2-7 and V is TRBV27, with D possibly TRBD2 on 7 matching bases. V dropped 0 bases and J dropped 6 bases, with 15 bases sitting between them. The germline CDR1 and CDR2 sequences are MNHEY and SMNVEV (reference sequence). The CDR3 spans 15 residues. Here the CDR3 reads CASSLSGGALFEQYF. The CDR3 region has the DNA TGTGCCAGCAGTTTATCGGGGGGGGCTCTCTTCGAGCAGTACTTC.

This clonotype was picked up a small number of times. V is TRBV27 and J is TRBJ2-1; D is unclear. Trimming removed 7 bases from V and 9 bases from J, with 10 bases in between. CDR3 length: 11 residues. The germline V gene has CDR1 MNHEY and CDR2 SMNVEV (reference sequence). CDR3 coding DNA: TGTGCCAGCAAAGGTGTGGTTGAGCAGTTCTTC. Its translation: CASKGVVEQFF.

The CDR3 nucleotides are TGTGCCAGCAGTTACAAGGTTCTATACACTGAAGCTTTCTTT. This sequence encodes CASSYKVLYTEAFF. J is TRBJ1-1 and V is TRBV6-2 or TRBV6-3, with D hard to call. Germline V gene sequence: CDR1 MNHEY, CDR2 SVGEGT. V was pared by 2 bases and J by 3 bases, with 10 bases between. The CDR3 totals 14 residues.

This clonotype has at least ten counts. The V call is TRBV2, the J call TRBJ2-7, with D possibly TRBD1 on 5 matching bases. Trimming pared 3 bases from V and 2 bases from J, leaving 5 bases between. This CDR3 is 12 amino acids long. CDR1 SNHLY and CDR2 FYNNEI come from the germline V gene. In nucleotides, the CDR3 is TGTGCCAGCAGTGACAGGGCCTACGAGCAGTACTTC. Amino acid sequence: CASSDRAYEQYF.